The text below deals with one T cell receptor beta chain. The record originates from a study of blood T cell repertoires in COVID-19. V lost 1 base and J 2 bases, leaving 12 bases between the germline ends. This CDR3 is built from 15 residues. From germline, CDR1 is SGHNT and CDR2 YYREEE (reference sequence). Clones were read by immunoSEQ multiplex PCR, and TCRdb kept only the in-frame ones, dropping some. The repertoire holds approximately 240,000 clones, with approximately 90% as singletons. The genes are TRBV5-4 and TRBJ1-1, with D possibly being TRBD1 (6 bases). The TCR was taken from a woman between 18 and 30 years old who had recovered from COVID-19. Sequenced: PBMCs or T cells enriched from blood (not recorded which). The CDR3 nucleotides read TGTGCCAGCAGCTTGCAAGGCAGGGGTAACACTGAAGCTTTCTTT. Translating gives CASSLQGRGNTEAFF. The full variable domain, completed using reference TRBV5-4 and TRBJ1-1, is ETGVTQSPTHLIKTRGQQVTLRCSSQSGHNTVSWYQQALGQGPQFIFQYYREEENGRGNFPPRFSGLQFPNYSSELNVNALELDDSALYLCASSLQGRGNTEAFFGQGTRLTVV.